This entry concerns a single TCR beta chain. Antigen: not known. This sample stems from a study of shared clonotypes between healthy human individuals. V was trimmed by 0 bases and J by 7 bases, leaving 8 bases between them. Germline V gene data show CDR1 as SGHKS and CDR2 as YYEKEE (reference sequence). The CDR3 contains 13 residues. Notes on the study in general: Memory subsets generally showed lower estimated richness than naive subsets.

Sequencing used immunoSEQ multiplex PCR; TCRdb keeps in-frame clones, though not all of them. The repertoire consists of 1.4 million to 1.5 million clones, with about 96% occurring once and the leading ten covering roughly 1.1%. This sequence was found in a man between 25 and 39 years old in good health. The chain uses TRBV5-5 and TRBJ2-1; D is undetermined. Sequencing input: naive CD4+ T cells sorted from blood. Subset meaning: CD45RA+ positively selected. The CDR3 spells CASSLAGRNEQFF. CDR3 sequence (DNA): TGTGCCAGCAGCTTGGCCGGGCGAAATGAGCAGTTCTTC. The full variable domain, its missing parts supplied by reference TRBV5-5 and TRBJ2-1, is DAGVTQSPTHLIKTRGQQVTLRCSPISGHKSVSWYQQVLGQGPQFIFQYYEKEERGRGNFPDRFSARQFPNYSSELNVNALLLGDSALYLCASSLAGRNEQFFGPGTRLTVL.